One sample yielded the 5 T cell receptor beta chains listed below, sequenced in a study of tumor-infiltrating lymphocytes in oesophageal squamous cell carcinoma (dated by TCRdb to about 2016). Library preparation employed PCR. Sequencing was carried out with an Illumina HiSeq 2000. In-frame beta chains were kept once TCRdb had trimmed the public reads at Q25 with fastp and called clones with MiXCR. Each CDR3 protein appears once, grouped with its most common genes and DNA. This sample has roughly 20,000 distinct CDR3 sequences in its table, and roughly two fifths of those were observed once. Under 12% of the sample comes from the top ten. The sequencing sample was made of normal esophageal tissue next to the tumor. The receptors come from a male donor with esophageal squamous cell carcinoma.

Comments on this clonotype: At one end the junction does not follow the germline gene, possibly because of a read error. The chain uses TRBV5-1 and TRBJ2-6; D is unresolved. This CDR3 region has 15 residues. Per the germline V gene, CDR1 is SGHRS and CDR2 is YFSETQ. Here the CDR3 reads CSSSPPVVGANVLTF. The CDR3 DNA sequence: TGCTCCAGCAGCCCGCCGGTGGTTGGGGCCAACGTCCTGACTTTC. Full variable domain (missing parts from reference TRBV5-1 and TRBJ2-6): KAGVTQTPRYLIKTRGQQVTLSCSPISGHRSVSWYQQTPGQGLQFLFEYFSETQRNKGNFPGRFSGRQFSNSRSEMNVSTLELGDSALYLCSSSPPVVGANVLTFGAGSRLTVL.

Many counts were recorded for this clonotype. A much larger clone differs from this one at a single base, so this may be a read error. CDR3 protein: CASKASWGSYNEQYF. CDR3 bases: TGTGCCAGCAAAGCGTCTTGGGGCTCCTACAATGAGCAGTACTTC. The gene calls are TRBV6-1 and TRBJ2-1; possibly TRBD1 for D (5 bases). The J call is in doubt because the DNA end fits TRBJ2-7 better. From germline, CDR1 is MNHNS and CDR2 SASEGT. The CDR3 is made up of 15 amino acids.

This clonotype has at least ten counts. The rearrangement uses TRBV27 and TRBJ2-5, with D perhaps matching TRBD2 (6 bases). TRBJ2-7 explains the end of the DNA better; the J call may be wrong. Germline V gene lookup returns CDR1 MNHEY and CDR2 SMNVEV (reference sequence). This CDR3 spans 15 amino acids. The CDR3 loop reads CASSLAGTGLREQYF. The CDR3 nucleotides are TGTGCCAGCAGTTTAGCGGGAACGGGCCTCCGCGAGCAGTACTTC.

The chain carries TRBV7-2 and TRBJ1-1; 8 positions match TRBD1. Per the germline V gene, CDR1 is SGHTA and CDR2 is FQGNSA. The ends lost 3 bases at V and 1 base at J; junction bases unmatched: 7. CDR3 length equals 16 residues. The CDR3 sequence: CASSLDRDVRNTEAFF. CDR3 DNA: TGTGCCAGCAGCTTGGACAGGGATGTGAGGAACACTGAAGCTTTCTTT.

This clonotype occurred once. The gene calls are TRBV12-3 or TRBV12-4 and TRBJ2-3, with D possibly matching TRBD2 (7 bases). The end of the DNA is better explained by TRBJ2-1, so the J call may be wrong. The CDR3 is made up of 15 amino acids. CDR3 nucleotides: TGTGCCAGCAGTTTAGCGGGGGGGCCACTTAATGAGCAGTTCTTC. This sequence encodes CASSLAGGPLNEQFF.